Sequencing of this T cell receptor beta chain was carried out in a study of cytomegalovirus exposure and HLA in healthy donors. Study-level findings and limits: Some V segments, TRBV6-2 and TRBV6-3 among them, were indistinguishable and were therefore excluded.

This CDR3 spans 17 amino acids. Germline CDR1 reads SGHTA; CDR2 reads FQGNSA. The V and J ends lost 4 bases and 4 bases respectively, with 22 bases between them. With regard to this clone: The target antigen is unknown.

60 Vbeta and 13 Jbeta primers were used in PCR. This table comes from immunoSEQ multiplex PCR, and its TCRdb copy is limited to in-frame clones, with some not included. The repertoire holds some 170,000 clones, with roughly 74% as singletons. This clonotype was sampled from a female donor in good health and CMV-seronegative. The sequencing sample was made of PBMCs. V gene TRBV7-2 combines with J gene TRBJ1-1; D might be TRBD1 (5 bases). The CDR3 DNA sequence: TGTGCCAGCAGCTCGAAACCCGGTCAGGCGGGGGGCACTGAAGCTTTCTTT. Translated: CASSSKPGQAGGTEAFF.